One sample yielded the 14 T cell receptor beta chains listed below, sequenced in a study of blood T cell repertoires in COVID-19. Repertoires were generated with immunoSEQ multiplex PCR, while TCRdb's copy carries only in-frame clones and drops some. In the table there are around 70,000 clones, around nine tenths of which are singletons. The sequenced sample was peripheral blood. The receptors derive from a man aged 55 to 70 with acute or convalescent COVID-19.

This clone was seen only a few times. This chain connects TRBV19 to TRBJ1-1; TRBD1 agrees at 9 bases. Germline V lookup: CDR1 LNHDA, CDR2 SQIVND (reference sequence). Unmatched junction bases numbered 11, after V lost 7 bases and J lost 5 bases. The CDR3 contains 15 residues. CDR3 residues: CASITLGQGRTEAFF. The CDR3 region has the DNA TGTGCCAGTATAACCCTGGGACAGGGAAGAACTGAAGCTTTCTTT.

V is TRBV19 and J is TRBJ2-1; 10 bases are a match to TRBD2. The CDR3 sequence is 16 residues long. V dropped 3 bases and J dropped 3; count of bases not matched to a gene: 5. Looked up from germline, CDR1 is LNHDA and CDR2 is SQIVND (reference sequence). The CDR3 bases are TGTGCCAGTAGTATTCTGACTAGCGGGCGCTACAATGAGCAGTTCTTC. Translation gives CASSILTSGRYNEQFF.

The gene calls are TRBV6-5 and TRBJ2-5; TRBD2 aligns across 8 bases. The CDR3 extends over 15 amino acids. J lost 0 bases, V lost 5 bases, and 5 bases had no gene match. Looked up from germline, CDR1 is MNHEY and CDR2 is SVGAGI. The CDR3 spells CASSPLRGDQETQYF. CDR3 DNA sequence: TGTGCCAGCAGTCCCCTGCGGGGGGACCAAGAGACCCAGTACTTC.

The chain joins TRBV6-6 to TRBJ1-5; D not certain. The CDR3 covers 15 residues. V was shortened by 6 bases and J by 4 bases, with 16 bases between the two germline ends. Germline V gene data show CDR1 as MNHNY and CDR2 as SVGAGI (reference sequence). This chain's CDR3 is CASSLPAVRNQPQHF. In DNA, the CDR3 is TGTGCCAGCAGCCTACCCGCGGTCCGGAATCAGCCCCAGCATTTT.

The gene calls are TRBV2 and TRBJ2-6, with D perhaps matching TRBD2 (5 bases). V was clipped by 6 bases and J by 1 base, with 7 bases between them. This CDR3 comprises 14 residues. In germline, CDR1 is SNHLY, CDR2 FYNNEI. In DNA form, the CDR3 reads TGTGCCAGCAGCCCGGGGTCTGGGGCCAACGTCCTGACTTTC. Residues: CASSPGSGANVLTF. The full variable domain, with the rest looked up from reference TRBV2 and TRBJ2-6, is EPEVTQTPSHQVTQMGQEVILRCVPISNHLYFYWYRQILGQKVEFLVSFYNNEISEKSEIFDDQFSVERPDGSNFTLKIRSTKLEDSAMYFCASSPGSGANVLTFGAGSRLTVL.

The chain has TRBV5-1 and TRBJ2-3; D is perhaps TRBD1 (5 bases). The germline V gene has CDR1 SGHRS and CDR2 YFSETQ. The length of the CDR3 is 14 residues. With 3 bases removed from V and 1 base from J, the gap between germline ends came to 9 bases. For the CDR3, the DNA is TGCGCCAGCAGCTCATTGACAGGCACAGATACGCAGTATTTT. It translates to CASSSLTGTDTQYF.

The gene calls are TRBV5-4 and TRBJ2-1, with 10 bases aligning to TRBD2. J lost 8 bases, V lost 2 bases, and 4 bases had no gene match. The length of the CDR3 is 14 residues. Germline CDR1 is SGHNT and CDR2 is YYREEE (reference sequence). CDR3 sequence reads: CASSFRLAGDEQFF. CDR3 sequence (DNA): TGTGCCAGCAGCTTCCGTCTAGCGGGGGATGAGCAGTTCTTC.

This chain connects TRBV2 to TRBJ1-5, with 10 nucleotides matching TRBD1. The CDR3 runs to 14 residues. The junction had 7 bases not matched to a gene; V was cut back by 7 bases and J by 7 bases. Per the germline V gene, CDR1 is SNHLY and CDR2 is FYNNEI. The DNA for the CDR3 is TGTGCCAGCACTTGGGGGACAGGGGACCAGCCCCAGCATTTT. Encoded protein: CASTWGTGDQPQHF.

Here the CDR3 reads CASSLRTAETQYF. The CDR3 coding sequence is TGTGCCAGCAGCTTAAGGACAGCCGAGACCCAGTACTTC. The V gene is TRBV5-4, the J gene TRBJ2-5; maybe TRBD1 (6 bases). Trimming removed 2 bases from V and 5 bases from J, with 10 bases in between. The CDR3 loop spans 13 amino acids. Germline V gene sequence: CDR1 SGHNT, CDR2 YYREEE (reference sequence).

The chain recombines TRBV5-4 with TRBJ1-1; 7 bases agree with TRBD1. This CDR3 is built from 15 residues. V gave up 3 bases and J gave up 1 base; unmatched junction bases: 6. Looked up from germline, CDR1 is SGHNT and CDR2 is YYREEE (reference sequence). The CDR3 here is CASSSPRDRNTEAFF. The CDR3 DNA reads TGTGCCAGCAGCTCTCCACGGGACAGGAACACTGAAGCTTTCTTT.

The chain has TRBV11-2 and TRBJ1-1; unclear D gene. The germline CDR1 and CDR2 sequences are SGHAT and FQNNGV. V gave up 5 bases and J gave up 1 base, with 11 bases separating them. This CDR3 spans 14 amino acids. The CDR3 spells CASSQISQNTEAFF. The CDR3 bases are TGTGCCAGCAGCCAGATTTCACAGAACACTGAAGCTTTCTTT. Full variable domain (missing parts from reference TRBV11-2 and TRBJ1-1): EAGVAQSPRYKIIEKRQSVAFWCNPISGHATLYWYQQILGQGPKLLIQFQNNGVVDDSQLPKDRFSAERLKGVDSTLKIQPAKLEDSAVYLCASSQISQNTEAFFGQGTRLTVV.

The chain combines TRBV14 with TRBJ2-1; TRBD2 aligns across 7 bases. CDR1 is SGHDN, CDR2 FVKESK, per germline. The CDR3 covers 15 residues. Trimming at V came to 3 bases and at J to 8 bases, leaving 10 bases not matched to a gene. The CDR3 nucleotides are TGTGCCAGCAGCCACCTCCTCGCGGGGGACCATGAGCAGTTCTTC. It encodes CASSHLLAGDHEQFF.

The gene calls are TRBV2 and TRBJ2-1; D is possibly TRBD1 (6 bases). Per germline, CDR1 SNHLY and CDR2 FYNNEI. The CDR3 has 13 amino acids. V was clipped by 6 bases and J by 7 bases, with 13 bases between them. CDR3 protein: CASSPRGSNEQFF. For the CDR3, the DNA is TGTGCCAGCAGCCCCAGGGGTTCGAATGAGCAGTTCTTC.

The chain has TRBV5-1 and TRBJ2-3, with 9 nucleotides matching TRBD2. Losses at the gene ends were 4 bases for V and 2 bases for J; bases not matched to a gene: 11. Germline V CDR1 and CDR2: SGHRS, YFSETQ. CDR3 size: 17 residues. The DNA for the CDR3 is TGCGCCAGCAGCCCTGACGTAGCGGGGGTTTCCACAGATACGCAGTATTTT. Translated, it gives CASSPDVAGVSTDTQYF.